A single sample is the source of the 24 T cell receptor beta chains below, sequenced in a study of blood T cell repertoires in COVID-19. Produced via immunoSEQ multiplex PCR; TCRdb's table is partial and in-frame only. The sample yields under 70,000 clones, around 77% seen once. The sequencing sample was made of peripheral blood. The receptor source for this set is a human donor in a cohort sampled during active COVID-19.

CDR3 sequence (DNA): TGTGCCAGCAGCGCCAGACAGGGGATGACAGATACGCAGTATTTT. The encoded protein is CASSARQGMTDTQYF. The chain combines TRBV9 with TRBJ2-3; TRBD1 agrees at 8 bases. This CDR3 is 15 amino acids long. V shed 3 bases and J 3 bases; nucleotides not matched to a gene: 6. Germline V gene lookup returns CDR1 SGDLS and CDR2 YYNGEE.

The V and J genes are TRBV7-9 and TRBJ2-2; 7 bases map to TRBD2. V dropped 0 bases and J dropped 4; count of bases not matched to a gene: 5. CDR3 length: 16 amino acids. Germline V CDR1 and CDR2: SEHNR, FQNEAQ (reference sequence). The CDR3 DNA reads TGTGCCAGCAGCTTAGCGGCGGGAGTATTCACCGGGGAGCTGTTTTTT. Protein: CASSLAAGVFTGELFF.

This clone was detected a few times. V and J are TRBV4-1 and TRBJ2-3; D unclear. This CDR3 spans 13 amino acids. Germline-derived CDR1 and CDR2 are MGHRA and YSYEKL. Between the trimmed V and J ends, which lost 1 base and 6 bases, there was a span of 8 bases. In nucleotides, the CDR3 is TGCGCCAGCAGCCAAGTAGGTAGCGATACGCAGTATTTT. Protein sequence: CASSQVGSDTQYF.

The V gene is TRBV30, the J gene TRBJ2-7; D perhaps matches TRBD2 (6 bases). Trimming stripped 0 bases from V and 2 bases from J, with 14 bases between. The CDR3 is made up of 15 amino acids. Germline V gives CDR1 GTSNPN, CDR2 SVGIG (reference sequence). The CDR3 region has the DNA TGTGCCTGGAGTGTTCCCCTGTCGGGAGCCTACGAGCAGTACTTC. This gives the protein CAWSVPLSGAYEQYF.

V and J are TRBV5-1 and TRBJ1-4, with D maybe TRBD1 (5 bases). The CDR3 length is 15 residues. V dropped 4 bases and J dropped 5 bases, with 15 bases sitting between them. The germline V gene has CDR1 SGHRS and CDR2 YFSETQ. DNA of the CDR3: TGCGCCAGCAGCCCACGTAGGGGAACCAATGAAAAACTGTTTTTT. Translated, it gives CASSPRRGTNEKLFF.

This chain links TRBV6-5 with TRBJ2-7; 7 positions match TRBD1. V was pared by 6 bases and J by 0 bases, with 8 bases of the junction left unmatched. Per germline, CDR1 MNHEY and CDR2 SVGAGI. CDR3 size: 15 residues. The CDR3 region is CASRVTTGSSYEQYF. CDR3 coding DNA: TGTGCCAGCAGAGTAACGACAGGGAGCTCCTACGAGCAGTACTTC.

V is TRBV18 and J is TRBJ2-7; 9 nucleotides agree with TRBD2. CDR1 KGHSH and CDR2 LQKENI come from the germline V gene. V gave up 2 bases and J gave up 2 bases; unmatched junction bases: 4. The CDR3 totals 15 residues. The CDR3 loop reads CASSPGSGGTYEQYF. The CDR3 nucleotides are TGTGCCAGCTCACCAGGTAGCGGGGGAACCTACGAGCAGTACTTC. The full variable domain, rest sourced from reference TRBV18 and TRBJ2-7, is NAGVMQNPRHLVRRRGQEARLRCSPMKGHSHVYWYRQLPEEGLKFMVYLQKENIIDESGMPKERFSAEFPKEGPSILRIQQVVRGDSAAYFCASSPGSGGTYEQYFGPGTRLTVT.

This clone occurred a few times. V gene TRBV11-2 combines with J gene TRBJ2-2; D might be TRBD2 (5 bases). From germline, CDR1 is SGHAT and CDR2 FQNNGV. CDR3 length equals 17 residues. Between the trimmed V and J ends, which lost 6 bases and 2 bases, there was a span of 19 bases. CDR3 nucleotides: TGTGCCAGCAGGGGTGGGTCCTGGGAGCCCAACACCGGGGAGCTGTTTTTT. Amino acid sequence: CASRGGSWEPNTGELFF. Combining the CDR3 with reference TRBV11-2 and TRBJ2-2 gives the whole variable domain EAGVAQSPRYKIIEKRQSVAFWCNPISGHATLYWYQQILGQGPKLLIQFQNNGVVDDSQLPKDRFSAERLKGVDSTLKIQPAKLEDSAVYLCASRGGSWEPNTGELFFGEGSRLTVL.

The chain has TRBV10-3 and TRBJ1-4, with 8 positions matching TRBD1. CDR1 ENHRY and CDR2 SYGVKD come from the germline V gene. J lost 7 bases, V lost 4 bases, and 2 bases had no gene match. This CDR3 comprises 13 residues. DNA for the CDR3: TGTGCCATCAGTGGGACAGGGCCTGAAAAACTGTTTTTT. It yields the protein CAISGTGPEKLFF.

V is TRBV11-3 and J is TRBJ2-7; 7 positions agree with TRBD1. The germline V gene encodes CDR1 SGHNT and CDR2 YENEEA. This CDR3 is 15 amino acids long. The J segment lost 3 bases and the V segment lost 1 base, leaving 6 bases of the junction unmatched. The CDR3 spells CASSLAPGTDYEQYF. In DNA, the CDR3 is TGTGCCAGCAGCTTAGCCCCCGGGACAGACTACGAGCAGTACTTC.

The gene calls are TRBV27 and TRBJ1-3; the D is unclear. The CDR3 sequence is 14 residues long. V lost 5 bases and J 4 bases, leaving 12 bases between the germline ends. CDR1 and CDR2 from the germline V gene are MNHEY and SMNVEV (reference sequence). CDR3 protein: CASSPLLTGNTIYF. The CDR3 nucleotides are TGTGCCAGCAGTCCTCTCTTGACAGGAAACACCATATATTTT.

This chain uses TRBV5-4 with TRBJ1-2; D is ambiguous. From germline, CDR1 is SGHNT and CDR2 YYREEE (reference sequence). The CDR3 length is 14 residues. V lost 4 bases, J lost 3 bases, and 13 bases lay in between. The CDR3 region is CASSQDVRDYGYTF. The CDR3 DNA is TGTGCCAGCAGCCAGGACGTGCGGGACTATGGCTACACCTTC.

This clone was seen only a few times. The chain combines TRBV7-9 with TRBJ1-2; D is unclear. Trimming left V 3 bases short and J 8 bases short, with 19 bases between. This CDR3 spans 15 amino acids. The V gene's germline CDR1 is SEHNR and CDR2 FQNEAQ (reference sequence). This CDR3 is CASSFQAGRSQGYTF. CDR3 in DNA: TGTGCCAGCAGCTTTCAGGCCGGCCGAAGCCAGGGCTACACCTTC.

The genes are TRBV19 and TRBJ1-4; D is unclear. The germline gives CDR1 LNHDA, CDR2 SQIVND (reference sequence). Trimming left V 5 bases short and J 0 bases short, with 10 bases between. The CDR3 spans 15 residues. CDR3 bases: TGTGCCAGTAGTGGCCGGGGATCAACTAATGAAAAACTGTTTTTT. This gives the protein CASSGRGSTNEKLFF.

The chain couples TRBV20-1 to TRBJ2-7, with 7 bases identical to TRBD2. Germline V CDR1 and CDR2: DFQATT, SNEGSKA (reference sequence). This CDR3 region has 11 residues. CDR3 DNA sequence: TGCGGGACTACGGACTCCTACGAGCAGTACTTC. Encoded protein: CGTTDSYEQYF.

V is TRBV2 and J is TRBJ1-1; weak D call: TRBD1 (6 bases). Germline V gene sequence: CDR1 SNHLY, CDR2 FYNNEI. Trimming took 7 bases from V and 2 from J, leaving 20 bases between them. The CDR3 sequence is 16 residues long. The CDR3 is CASTLGLGQLNTEAFF. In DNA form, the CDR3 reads TGTGCCAGCACCCTAGGGTTAGGACAGCTAAACACTGAAGCTTTCTTT.

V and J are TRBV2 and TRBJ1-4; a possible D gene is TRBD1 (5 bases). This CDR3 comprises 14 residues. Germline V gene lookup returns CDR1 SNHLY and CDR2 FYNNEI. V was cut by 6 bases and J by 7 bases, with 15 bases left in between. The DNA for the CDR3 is TGTGCCAGCAGCAGAGGCAGGGAGGGTGAAAAACTGTTTTTT. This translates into CASSRGREGEKLFF.

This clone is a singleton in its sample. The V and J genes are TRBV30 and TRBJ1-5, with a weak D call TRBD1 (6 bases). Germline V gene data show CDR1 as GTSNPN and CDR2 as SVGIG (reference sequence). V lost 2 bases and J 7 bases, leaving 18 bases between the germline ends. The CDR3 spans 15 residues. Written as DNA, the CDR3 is TGTGCCTGGAGTCCGGGGGGGCAGGGAGGACAGCCCCAGCATTTT. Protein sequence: CAWSPGGQGGQPQHF.

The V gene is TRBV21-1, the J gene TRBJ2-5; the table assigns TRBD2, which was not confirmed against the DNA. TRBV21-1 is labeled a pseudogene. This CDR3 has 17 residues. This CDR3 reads CASSTLTSGRVGETQYF. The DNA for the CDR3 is TGTGCCAGCAGCACTCTCACTAGCGGGAGGGTCGGGGAGACCCAGTACTTC.

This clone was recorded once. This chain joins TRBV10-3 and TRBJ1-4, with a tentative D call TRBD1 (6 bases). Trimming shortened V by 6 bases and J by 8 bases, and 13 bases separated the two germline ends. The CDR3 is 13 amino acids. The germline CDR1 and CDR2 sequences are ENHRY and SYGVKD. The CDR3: CAIRDTGSEKLFF. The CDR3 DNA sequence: TGTGCCATCAGAGACACAGGGAGCGAAAAACTGTTTTTT.

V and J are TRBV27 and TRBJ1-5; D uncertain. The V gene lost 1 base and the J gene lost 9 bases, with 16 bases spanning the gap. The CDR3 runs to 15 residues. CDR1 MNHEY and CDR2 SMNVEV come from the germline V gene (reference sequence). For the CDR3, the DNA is TGTGCCAGCAGTTTATTCTCGGGTAGCATCGGGCCCCAGCATTTT. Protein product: CASSLFSGSIGPQHF.

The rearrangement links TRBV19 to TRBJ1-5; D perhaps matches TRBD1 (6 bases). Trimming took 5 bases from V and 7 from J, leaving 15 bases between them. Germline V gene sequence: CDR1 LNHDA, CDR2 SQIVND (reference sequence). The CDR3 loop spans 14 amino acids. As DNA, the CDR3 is TGTGCCAGTAGTCCAGACAGGTCCGGGCAGCCCCAGCATTTT. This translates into CASSPDRSGQPQHF. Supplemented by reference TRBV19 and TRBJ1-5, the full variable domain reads DGGITQSPKYLFRKEGQNVTLSCEQNLNHDAMYWYRQDPGQGLRLIYYSQIVNDFQKGDIAEGYSVSREKKESFPLTVTSAQKNPTAFYLCASSPDRSGQPQHFGDGTRLSIL.

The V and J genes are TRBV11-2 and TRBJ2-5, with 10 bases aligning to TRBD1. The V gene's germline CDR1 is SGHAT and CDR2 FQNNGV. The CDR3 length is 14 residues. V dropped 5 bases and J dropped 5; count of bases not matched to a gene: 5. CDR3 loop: CASSQGQGWETQYF. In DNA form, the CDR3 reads TGTGCCAGCAGCCAGGGACAGGGGTGGGAGACCCAGTACTTC.

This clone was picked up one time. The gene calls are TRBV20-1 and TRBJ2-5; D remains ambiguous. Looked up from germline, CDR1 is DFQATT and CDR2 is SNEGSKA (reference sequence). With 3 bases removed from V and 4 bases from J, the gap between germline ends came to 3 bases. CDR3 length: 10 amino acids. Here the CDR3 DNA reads TGCAGTGCTAGTCTAGAGACCCAGTACTTC. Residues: CSASLETQYF.